This TCR beta chain was observed in a study of control samples from healthy donors and cancer patients. CDR1 and CDR2 (germline): SGHNT, YENEEA. The CDR3 spans 14 residues. V lost 5 bases and J lost 2, with 13 bases in between. The data were produced by immunoSEQ multiplex PCR, yet TCRdb's version contains in-frame clones alone and is incomplete. The repertoire consists of about 160,000 clones, with over 85% occurring once and the leading ten covering approximately 12%. The TCR sequence derives from a man aged 30 to 45 in good health. The V and J genes are TRBV11-3 and TRBJ2-7; TRBD1 is a possible D gene (5 bases). The sample was blood. The CDR3 loop reads CASSPGFSTYEQYF. CDR3 DNA sequence: TGTGCCAGCAGCCCAGGGTTCTCCACCTACGAGCAGTACTTC.